This entry lists 10 T cell receptor beta chains sequenced from one sample in a study of PD-1 blockade in classical Hodgkin lymphoma. Time point given: cycle 4 day 1 (C4D1), after five to seven weeks of nivolumab. With no exception, relapse followed autologous stem cell transplantation in all patients, and brentuximab vedotin exposure varied. Some clones are missing from TCRdb's copy, which holds only in-frame ones; the method was immunoSEQ multiplex PCR. The table records tens of thousands of clones, over 65% of them present only once. This specimen was peripheral blood mononuclear cells (PBMCs), taken before the fourth cycle of nivolumab. The receptors here all came from a human donor with classical Hodgkin lymphoma.

V is TRBV5-4 and J is TRBJ2-7, with a tentative D call TRBD2 (6 bases). CDR1 and CDR2 (germline): SGHNT, YYREEE (reference sequence). This CDR3 region has 13 residues. V shed 1 base and J shed 6 bases, with 11 bases lying between them. The chain's CDR3 is CASSLWGVGEQYF. Here the CDR3 DNA reads TGTGCCAGCAGCTTGTGGGGGGTGGGCGAGCAGTACTTC.

This clone was found once. This chain connects TRBV5-1 to TRBJ1-1; 9 bases align to TRBD1. Germline V CDR1 and CDR2: SGHRS, YFSETQ. Trimming cost V 4 bases and J 4 bases; bases outside gene matches: 5. The CDR3 totals 14 residues. The CDR3 DNA reads TGCGCCAGCAGCAGGGGACAGGGATCCACTGAAGCTTTCTTT. Translating it yields CASSRGQGSTEAFF. Supplemented by reference TRBV5-1 and TRBJ1-1, the full variable domain reads KAGVTQTPRYLIKTRGQQVTLSCSPISGHRSVSWYQQTPGQGLQFLFEYFSETQRNKGNFPGRFSGRQFSNSRSEMNVSTLELGDSALYLCASSRGQGSTEAFFGQGTRLTVV.

In its sample, this clone was seen once. V and J are TRBV29-1 and TRBJ2-5; D possibly corresponds to TRBD2 (6 bases). This CDR3 contains 13 residues. CDR1 is SQVTM and CDR2 is ANQGSEA in the germline V gene. V lost 1 base, J lost 8 bases, and 14 bases lay in between. Written as DNA, the CDR3 is TGCAGCGTTGAAGGAAGCGGGTCTGGTACCCAGTACTTC. Amino acid sequence: CSVEGSGSGTQYF. Full variable domain (missing parts from reference TRBV29-1 and TRBJ2-5): SAVISQKPSRDICQRGTSLTIQCQVDSQVTMMFWYRQQPGQSLTLIATANQGSEATYESGFVIDKFPISRPNLTFSTLTVSNMSPEDSSIYLCSVEGSGSGTQYFGPGTRLLVL.

The chain employs TRBV6-5 and TRBJ1-1; possible D gene TRBD1, 6 bases. The V end lost 7 bases, the J end lost 5 bases, and 14 bases lay between the germline ends. This CDR3 has 13 residues. Germline values: CDR1 MNHEY, CDR2 SVGAGI. The CDR3 reads CASNKQGGTEAFF. DNA for the CDR3: TGTGCCAGCAACAAACAGGGAGGGACTGAAGCTTTCTTT.

The chain uses TRBV15 and TRBJ2-3; 11 bases align to TRBD2. Germline assignment: CDR1 LNHNV and CDR2 YYDKDF (reference sequence). This CDR3 is built from 16 residues. The V and J ends lost 4 bases and 8 bases, in that order; junction bases with no gene match: 11. The chain's CDR3 is CATSNKGLAERATQYF. In nucleotides, the CDR3 is TGTGCCACCAGCAACAAGGGACTAGCGGAAAGAGCTACGCAGTATTTT.

J is TRBJ2-1 and V is TRBV5-4, with TRBD2 identical over 12 bases. The CDR3 is 14 residues long. Germline V lookup: CDR1 SGHNT, CDR2 YYREEE (reference sequence). V shed 4 bases and J 7 bases; nucleotides not matched to a gene: 3. The CDR3 sequence is CASSLAGGLNEQFF. CDR3 coding DNA: TGTGCCAGCAGCCTAGCGGGGGGGTTGAATGAGCAGTTCTTC.

The chain is built from TRBV4-3 and TRBJ1-1; D not certain. The CDR3 is made up of 16 amino acids. Between the trimmed V and J ends, which lost 0 bases and 1 base, there was a span of 12 bases. In germline, CDR1 is LGHNA, CDR2 YSLEER. DNA of the CDR3: TGCGCCAGCAGCCAAGATGTAAGTGCGGGGAACACTGAAGCTTTCTTT. Translation: CASSQDVSAGNTEAFF.

This sequence joins TRBV5-5 and TRBJ1-1; tentatively, D is TRBD1 (5 bases). This CDR3 is built from 14 residues. Looked up from germline, CDR1 is SGHKS and CDR2 is YYEKEE (reference sequence). V dropped 0 bases and J dropped 4 bases, with 10 bases sitting between them. The CDR3 coding sequence is TGTGCCAGCAGCTTGGATCCGGGGACCACTGAAGCTTTCTTT. It encodes CASSLDPGTTEAFF.

The chain employs TRBV27 and TRBJ2-1; D is undetermined. The CDR3 loop spans 15 amino acids. The germline V gene has CDR1 MNHEY and CDR2 SMNVEV (reference sequence). The V gene lost 3 bases and the J gene lost 8 bases, with 17 bases spanning the gap. CDR3 DNA: TGTGCCAGCAGTTTTGTGCGGCCTGAGTTCGATGAGCAGTTCTTC. Protein sequence: CASSFVRPEFDEQFF.

The rearrangement uses TRBV6-5 and TRBJ2-5; tentatively, D is TRBD1 (5 bases). Per germline, CDR1 MNHEY and CDR2 SVGAGI. The CDR3 contains 12 residues. The germline V and J ends were trimmed by 4 bases and 2 bases, with 5 bases remaining between them. Here the CDR3 reads CASSSGQETQYF. DNA of the CDR3: TGTGCCAGCAGTTCAGGGCAAGAGACCCAGTACTTC.